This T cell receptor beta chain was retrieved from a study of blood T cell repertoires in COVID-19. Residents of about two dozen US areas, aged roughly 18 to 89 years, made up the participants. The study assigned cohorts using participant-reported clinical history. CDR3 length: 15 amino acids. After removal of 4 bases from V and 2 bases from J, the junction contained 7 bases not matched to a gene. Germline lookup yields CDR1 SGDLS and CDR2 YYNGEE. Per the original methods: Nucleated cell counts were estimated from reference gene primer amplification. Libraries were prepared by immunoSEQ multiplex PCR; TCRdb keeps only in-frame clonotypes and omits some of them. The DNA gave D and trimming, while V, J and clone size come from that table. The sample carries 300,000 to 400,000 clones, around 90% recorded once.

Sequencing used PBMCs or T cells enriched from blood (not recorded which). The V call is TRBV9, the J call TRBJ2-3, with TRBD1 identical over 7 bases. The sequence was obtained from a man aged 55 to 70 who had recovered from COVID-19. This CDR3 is CASSPRQGLTDTQYF. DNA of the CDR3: TGTGCCAGCAGCCCCCGACAGGGCCTCACAGATACGCAGTATTTT.